This entry lists 26 T cell receptor beta chains sequenced from one sample in a study of T cell clusters in autoimmune cytopenias. TRB amplification used 200 to 250 ng of peripheral blood genomic DNA. TRB was amplified by touch-down multiplex PCR, primer pools A and B combined. TCRdb reprocessed the multiplex PCR reads, with one entry per CDR3 protein and no DNA. The sample has 3,900 or so distinct CDR3 sequences. The sequenced sample was peripheral blood. The source is a human donor with an autoimmune cytopenia or autoimmune hepatitis (not recorded which).

Its frequency marks this clonotype as medium-sized. V gene TRBV19 combines with J gene TRBJ2-1; absent DNA, TCRdb's TRBD1 call cannot be checked. CDR1 is LNHDA and CDR2 is SQIVND in the germline V gene (reference sequence). The CDR3 is 16 residues long. CDR3 protein: CASTEKWRGAGNEQFF.

V usage is TRBV5-4 and J usage is TRBJ2-2; TCRdb outputs TRBD1, but without DNA this stays unchecked. The CDR3 is 16 amino acids. The V gene's germline CDR1 is SGHNT and CDR2 YYREEE (reference sequence). CDR3 in amino acids: CASSLGGTVNTGELFF.

This chain connects TRBV20-1 to TRBJ2-5; as DNA is missing, the TRBD2 call by TCRdb cannot be tested. Germline V gives CDR1 DFQATT, CDR2 SNEGSKA (reference sequence). CDR3 size: 12 residues. The CDR3 protein is CSALTREGTQYF.

The chain links TRBV5-1 to TRBJ1-1; TCRdb gives TRBD1 as the D gene, but with no DNA this cannot be confirmed. The CDR3 is 15 amino acids. Germline CDR1 reads SGHRS; CDR2 reads YFSETQ. This chain's CDR3 is CASSPGTAMNTEAFF.

This clonotype is labeled medium-sized based on frequency. This rearrangement joins TRBV12-3 or TRBV12-4 to TRBJ2-2; with no DNA, the TCRdb D assignment of TRBD1 cannot be verified. This CDR3 is 17 amino acids long. The CDR3: CASSLGAGQVNTGELFF.

The gene calls are TRBV5-4 and TRBJ2-7; TCRdb lists TRBD2, though no DNA is available to test this call. This CDR3 is 15 amino acids long. CDR1 is SGHNT and CDR2 is YYREEE in the germline V gene (reference sequence). The CDR3 spells CASSQERAFLYEQYF.

The genes are TRBV29-1 and TRBJ1-2; the D call of TRBD1 rests on TCRdb alone, since no DNA is present to check it. This CDR3 region has 13 residues. CDR1 is SQVTM and CDR2 is ANQGSEA in the germline V gene. CDR3 protein: CSVRQGANYGYTF. Full variable domain (rest looked up from reference TRBV29-1 and TRBJ1-2): SAVISQKPSRDICQRGTSLTIQCQVDSQVTMMFWYRQQPGQSLTLIATANQGSEATYESGFVIDKFPISRPNLTFSTLTVSNMSPEDSSIYLCSVRQGANYGYTFGSGTRLTVV.

This clonotype is medium-sized (0.01 to 0.1%) by frequency. V is TRBV29-1 and J is TRBJ1-3. The length of the CDR3 is 13 residues. CDR1 and CDR2 (germline): SQVTM, ANQGSEA. The CDR3 here is CSVPGRTGNTIYF.

This clonotype is deemed medium-sized (0.01 to 0.1%) by its frequency. The V call is TRBV6-5, the J call TRBJ2-3. The germline V gene encodes CDR1 MNHEY and CDR2 SVGAGI. This CDR3 is 14 amino acids long. This CDR3 is CASSREPKRDTQYF.

This clonotype shows up as medium-sized by frequency. This chain joins TRBV12-3 or TRBV12-4 and TRBJ2-5. The CDR3 extends over 14 amino acids. CDR3 sequence: CASSLGRLQETQYF.

V and J are TRBV5-4 and TRBJ2-3; TCRdb picks TRBD2, but there is no DNA to check that call. The germline CDR1 and CDR2 sequences are SGHNT and YYREEE (reference sequence). This CDR3 has 16 amino acids. The chain's CDR3 is CASSLGTSGDTDTQYF.

The genes are TRBV5-6 and TRBJ2-4. The CDR3 is 14 residues long. Per germline, CDR1 SGHDT and CDR2 YYEEEE. CDR3 protein: CASSLELAKNIQYF.

This clonotype shows up as medium-sized by frequency. V gene TRBV12-3 or TRBV12-4 combines with J gene TRBJ2-3. The CDR3 contains 11 residues. CDR3 residues: CASSSRDTQYF.

This clonotype is identified as medium-sized from frequency. This chain joins TRBV30 and TRBJ2-7; TCRdb names TRBD1, which stays unverified in the absence of DNA. Germline lookup yields CDR1 GTSNPN and CDR2 SVGIG (reference sequence). The CDR3 spans 13 residues. This CDR3 reads CAWKTGGYYEQYF.

This clonotype is called medium-sized based on its frequency. CDR3 amino acids: CASSPKADTFFYGYTF. This chain links TRBV12-3 or TRBV12-4 with TRBJ1-2; without DNA, the TCRdb call of TRBD1 cannot be checked. The CDR3 runs to 16 residues.

The V call is TRBV27, the J call TRBJ1-3; TCRdb picks TRBD1, but there is no DNA to check that call. There are 17 residues in the CDR3. Per the germline V gene, CDR1 is MNHEY and CDR2 is SMNVEV (reference sequence). CDR3 amino acids: CASRTPGTGESGNTIYF.

Considering frequency, this clonotype is medium-sized. The V and J genes are TRBV27 and TRBJ2-3. Germline-derived CDR1 and CDR2 are MNHEY and SMNVEV (reference sequence). CDR3 size: 11 residues. CDR3: CASSSPDTQYF.

V gene TRBV4-2 combines with J gene TRBJ1-3. The CDR3 is made up of 16 amino acids. In germline, CDR1 is LGHNA, CDR2 YNFKEQ. The CDR3 protein is CASSQPDTHSGNTIYF.

Considering frequency, this clonotype is medium-sized. The V and J genes are TRBV6-1 and TRBJ2-5; the TCRdb D gene call, TRBD1, has no DNA to confirm it. This CDR3 spans 14 amino acids. Germline V gene sequence: CDR1 MNHNS, CDR2 SASEGT. CDR3 in amino acids: CASRDAGRGETQYF.

This clonotype is classed as medium-sized by frequency. CDR3 sequence: CSVDGQMGTEAFF. The rearrangement uses TRBV29-1 and TRBJ1-1; as DNA is missing, the TRBD1 call by TCRdb cannot be tested. Germline CDR1 is SQVTM and CDR2 is ANQGSEA. CDR3 length: 13 residues.

The V and J genes are TRBV12-3 or TRBV12-4 and TRBJ2-1; without DNA, the TCRdb call of TRBD2 cannot be checked. This CDR3 is 14 amino acids long. CDR3 amino acids: CASSPGLAIDEQFF.

This clonotype is deemed medium-sized (0.01 to 0.1%) by its frequency. The gene calls are TRBV6-5 and TRBJ2-5; TCRdb returns TRBD2, unconfirmable since there is no DNA. Germline V gene data show CDR1 as MNHEY and CDR2 as SVGAGI. The CDR3 loop spans 16 amino acids. The CDR3 loop reads CASSYSGTSGEETQYF.

This clonotype is classed as medium-sized by frequency. The rearrangement joins TRBV6-2 or TRBV6-3 to TRBJ2-7; as DNA is missing, the TRBD2 call by TCRdb cannot be tested. This CDR3 comprises 14 residues. The germline V gene encodes CDR1 MNHEY and CDR2 SVGEGT. The CDR3 is CASKGGSEAYEQYF.

The chain couples TRBV27 to TRBJ1-4; TCRdb calls TRBD1, which cannot be checked without DNA. This CDR3 comprises 15 residues. Germline CDR1 and CDR2: MNHEY and SMNVEV (reference sequence). CDR3 protein: CASSEAGGGTGPLFF.

According to its frequency, this clonotype is medium-sized. The gene calls are TRBV6-5 and TRBJ2-3; TCRdb indicates TRBD2, and absent DNA this call remains unverified. CDR1 is MNHEY and CDR2 is SVGAGI in the germline V gene. The CDR3 loop spans 14 amino acids. CDR3 loop: CASSHRGPTDTQYF.

The rearrangement links TRBV18 to TRBJ1-1. CDR1 KGHSH and CDR2 LQKENI come from the germline V gene. The CDR3 runs 13 residues. This CDR3 reads CASSPGLNTEAFF.